In this sample, the clone carrying this T cell receptor (beta chain) turned up a few times. Its antigen is currently unknown. The CDR3 extends over 11 amino acids. V was trimmed by 6 bases and J by 5 bases, leaving 7 bases between them. The germline V gene encodes CDR1 ENHRY and CDR2 SYGVKD. The data derive from a study of CD8 T cells in ankylosing spondylitis. Study findings and constraints: Several highly homologous variants formed a TCR beta motif that appeared characteristic of ankylosing spondylitis blood.

TCRdb re-called the 5' RACE reads through MiXCR, storing one row per CDR3 protein. The repertoire holds 300,000 to 350,000 distinct CDR3 sequences, with less than 25% as singletons. The J gene is TRBJ1-1, the V gene TRBV10-3, with D hard to call. The specimen sequenced was blood, either unsorted or a sorted T cell fraction (not recorded which). This TCR came from a female donor with ankylosing spondylitis or in good health (not recorded which). The CDR3 nucleotides are TGTGCCATCAGCTTAGGGACTGAAGCTTTCTTT. It specifies CAISLGTEAFF.